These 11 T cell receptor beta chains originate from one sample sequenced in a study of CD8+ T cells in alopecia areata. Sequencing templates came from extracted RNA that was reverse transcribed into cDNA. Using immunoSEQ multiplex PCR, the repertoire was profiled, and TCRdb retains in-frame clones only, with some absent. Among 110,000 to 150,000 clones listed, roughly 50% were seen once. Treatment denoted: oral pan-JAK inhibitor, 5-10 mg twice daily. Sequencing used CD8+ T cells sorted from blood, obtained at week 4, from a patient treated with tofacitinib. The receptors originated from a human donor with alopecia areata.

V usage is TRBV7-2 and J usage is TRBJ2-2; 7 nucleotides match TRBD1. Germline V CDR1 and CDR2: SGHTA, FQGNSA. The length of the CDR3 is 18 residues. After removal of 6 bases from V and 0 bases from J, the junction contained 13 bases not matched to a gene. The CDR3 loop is CASSPPGAGTANTGELFF. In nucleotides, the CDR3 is TGTGCCAGCAGTCCTCCAGGCGCCGGGACAGCGAACACCGGGGAGCTGTTTTTT.

The CDR3 protein is CASSPARTETYNEQFF. CDR3 bases: TGCGCCAGCAGCCCGGCGAGGACAGAGACCTACAATGAGCAGTTCTTC. The chain couples TRBV5-1 to TRBJ2-1, with a tentative D call TRBD1 (6 bases). The CDR3 runs to 16 residues. Trimming took 4 bases from V and 2 from J, leaving 16 bases between them. Germline CDR1 reads SGHRS; CDR2 reads YFSETQ.

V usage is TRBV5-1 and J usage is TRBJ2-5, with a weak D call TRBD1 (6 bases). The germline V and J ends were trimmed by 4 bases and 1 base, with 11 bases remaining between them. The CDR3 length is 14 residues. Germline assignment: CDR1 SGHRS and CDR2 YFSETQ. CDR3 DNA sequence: TGCGCCAGCAGCACGGGACACGGCCAAGAGACCCAGTACTTC. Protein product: CASSTGHGQETQYF.

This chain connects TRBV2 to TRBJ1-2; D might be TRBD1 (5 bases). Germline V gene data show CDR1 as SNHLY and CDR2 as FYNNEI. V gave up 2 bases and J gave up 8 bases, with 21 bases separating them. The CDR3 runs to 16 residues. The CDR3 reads CASSEYGFGQGDGYTF. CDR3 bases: TGTGCCAGCAGTGAATATGGTTTCGGGCAGGGTGACGGCTACACCTTC.

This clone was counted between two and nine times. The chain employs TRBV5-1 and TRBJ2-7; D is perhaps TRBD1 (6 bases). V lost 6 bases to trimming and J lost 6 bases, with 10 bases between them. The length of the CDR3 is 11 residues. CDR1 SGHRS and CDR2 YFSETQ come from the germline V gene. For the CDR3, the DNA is TGCGCCAGCACCACAGGGTTCGAGCAGTACTTC. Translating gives CASTTGFEQYF.

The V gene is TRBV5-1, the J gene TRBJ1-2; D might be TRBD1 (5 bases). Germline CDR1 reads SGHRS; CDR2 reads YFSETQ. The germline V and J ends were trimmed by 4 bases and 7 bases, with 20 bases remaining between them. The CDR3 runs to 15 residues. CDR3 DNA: TGCGCCAGCAGCCCCTCAGGGCCCGAACAACGTGGCTACACCTTC. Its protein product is CASSPSGPEQRGYTF.

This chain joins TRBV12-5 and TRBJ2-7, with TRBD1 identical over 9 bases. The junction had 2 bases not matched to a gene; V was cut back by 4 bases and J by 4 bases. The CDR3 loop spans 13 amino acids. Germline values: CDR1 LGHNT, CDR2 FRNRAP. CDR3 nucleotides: TGTGCTAGTGGTTGGGACAGGGCTTACGAGCAGTACTTC. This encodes CASGWDRAYEQYF. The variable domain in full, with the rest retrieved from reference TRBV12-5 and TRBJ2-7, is DARVTQTPRHKVTEMGQEVTMRCQPILGHNTVFWYRQTMMQGLELLAYFRNRAPLDDSGMPKDRFSAEMPDATLATLKIQPSEPRDSAVYFCASGWDRAYEQYFGPGTRLTVT.

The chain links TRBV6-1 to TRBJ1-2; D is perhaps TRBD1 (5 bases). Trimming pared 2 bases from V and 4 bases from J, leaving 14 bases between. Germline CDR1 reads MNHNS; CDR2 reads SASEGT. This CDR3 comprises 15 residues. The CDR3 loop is CASSENPRQGYGYTF. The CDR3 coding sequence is TGTGCCAGCAGTGAAAATCCGCGTCAGGGCTATGGCTACACCTTC.

CDR3 protein: CASSLTGTAMDEQYF. The CDR3 DNA follows: TGTGCCAGCAGCCTCACCGGGACAGCGATGGACGAGCAGTACTTC. The chain employs TRBV7-9 and TRBJ2-7; TRBD1 matches 7 bases. The CDR3 spans 15 residues. CDR1 and CDR2 from the germline V gene are SEHNR and FQNEAQ (reference sequence). The junction had 12 bases not matched to a gene; V was cut back by 5 bases and J by 5 bases.

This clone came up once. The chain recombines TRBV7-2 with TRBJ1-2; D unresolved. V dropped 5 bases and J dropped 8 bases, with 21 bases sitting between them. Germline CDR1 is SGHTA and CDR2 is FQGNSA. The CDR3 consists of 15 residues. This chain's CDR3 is CASSTYGPPHPGYTF. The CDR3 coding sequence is TGTGCCAGCAGCACCTACGGACCCCCGCATCCGGGCTACACCTTC.

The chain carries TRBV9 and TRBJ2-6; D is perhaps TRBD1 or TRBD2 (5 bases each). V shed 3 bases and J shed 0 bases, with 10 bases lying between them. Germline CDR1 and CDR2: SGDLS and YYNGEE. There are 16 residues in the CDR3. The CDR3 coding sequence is TGTGCCAGCAGCGGGGGGACCTCCTCTGGGGCCAACGTCCTGACTTTC. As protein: CASSGGTSSGANVLTF.